This T cell receptor beta chain was documented in a study of T cell repertoires in cytomegalovirus infection. Study-level background: Well-studied HLA-B-restricted epitopes and recently identified HLA-C-restricted epitopes of CMV were both used in the study.

CDR1 and CDR2 from the germline V gene are SGHAT and FQNNGV. CDR3 length equals 15 residues. V dropped 3 bases and J dropped 0; count of bases not matched to a gene: 2. Of note for this clonotype: The antigen remains undetermined.

MiXCR was run by TCRdb on the reads, yielding one entry per CDR3 protein. The data contain fewer than 350,000 distinct CDR3 sequences, 25% to 30% of them seen just once; the ten biggest clones take up about 20%. The receptor's source is a human donor in good health (CMV status not recorded). Some clones in this sample may be carry-over from other donors' samples. This chain connects TRBV11-2 to TRBJ2-3, with TRBD2 matching 8 bases. The sequencing used cultured PBMCs, collected from culture after CMV antigen stimulation. The CDR3 DNA follows: TGTGCCAGCAGCTTTGGGACTAGAAGCACAGATACGCAGTATTTT. Protein product: CASSFGTRSTDTQYF.